This T cell receptor beta chain was identified during a study of cytomegalovirus exposure and HLA in healthy donors. At the level of the study: From donors who were HLA-typed, an early data release held approximately 91 million unique TCRs. Study observations and caveats: Later, an analysis showed that TCR beta chains associated with HLA were more clonally expanded than others that were equally common. Immune exposure data for these donors was limited to CMV serostatus. The study flagged approximately 180 TCR beta chains as cytomegalovirus-associated.

Points on this clone: Its cognate antigen is unknown.

The CDR3 runs 16 residues. Germline V gives CDR1 SGHDT, CDR2 YYEEEE. V lost 4 bases and J 2 bases, leaving 18 bases between the germline ends. PCR involved 60 Vbeta and 13 Jbeta primers. Produced via immunoSEQ multiplex PCR; TCRdb's table is partial and in-frame only. The sample lists about 130,000 clones, 10% occurring once. The chain links TRBV5-6 to TRBJ1-2, with a weak D call TRBD1 (6 bases). The origin of this receptor is a woman between 18 and 30 years old in good health and CMV-seropositive. Sequenced: PBMCs. Here the CDR3 DNA reads TGTGCCAGCAGCGGAACATTGACAGGACAGAACTATGGCTACACCTTC. Protein: CASSGTLTGQNYGYTF.